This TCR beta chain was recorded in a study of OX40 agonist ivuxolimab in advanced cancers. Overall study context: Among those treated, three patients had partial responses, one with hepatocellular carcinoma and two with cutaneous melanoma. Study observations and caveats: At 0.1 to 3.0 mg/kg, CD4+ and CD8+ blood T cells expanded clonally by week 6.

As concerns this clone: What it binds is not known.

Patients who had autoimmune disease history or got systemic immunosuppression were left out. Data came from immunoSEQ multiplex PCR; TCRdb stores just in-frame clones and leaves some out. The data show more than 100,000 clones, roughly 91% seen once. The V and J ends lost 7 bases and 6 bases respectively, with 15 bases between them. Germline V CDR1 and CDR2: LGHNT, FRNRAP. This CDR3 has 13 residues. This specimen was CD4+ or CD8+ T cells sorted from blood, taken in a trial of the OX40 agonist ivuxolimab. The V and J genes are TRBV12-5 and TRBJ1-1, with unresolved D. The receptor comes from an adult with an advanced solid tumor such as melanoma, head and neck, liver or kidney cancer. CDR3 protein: CASAKPARAEAFF. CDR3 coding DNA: TGTGCTAGTGCCAAACCTGCGAGGGCTGAAGCTTTCTTT.